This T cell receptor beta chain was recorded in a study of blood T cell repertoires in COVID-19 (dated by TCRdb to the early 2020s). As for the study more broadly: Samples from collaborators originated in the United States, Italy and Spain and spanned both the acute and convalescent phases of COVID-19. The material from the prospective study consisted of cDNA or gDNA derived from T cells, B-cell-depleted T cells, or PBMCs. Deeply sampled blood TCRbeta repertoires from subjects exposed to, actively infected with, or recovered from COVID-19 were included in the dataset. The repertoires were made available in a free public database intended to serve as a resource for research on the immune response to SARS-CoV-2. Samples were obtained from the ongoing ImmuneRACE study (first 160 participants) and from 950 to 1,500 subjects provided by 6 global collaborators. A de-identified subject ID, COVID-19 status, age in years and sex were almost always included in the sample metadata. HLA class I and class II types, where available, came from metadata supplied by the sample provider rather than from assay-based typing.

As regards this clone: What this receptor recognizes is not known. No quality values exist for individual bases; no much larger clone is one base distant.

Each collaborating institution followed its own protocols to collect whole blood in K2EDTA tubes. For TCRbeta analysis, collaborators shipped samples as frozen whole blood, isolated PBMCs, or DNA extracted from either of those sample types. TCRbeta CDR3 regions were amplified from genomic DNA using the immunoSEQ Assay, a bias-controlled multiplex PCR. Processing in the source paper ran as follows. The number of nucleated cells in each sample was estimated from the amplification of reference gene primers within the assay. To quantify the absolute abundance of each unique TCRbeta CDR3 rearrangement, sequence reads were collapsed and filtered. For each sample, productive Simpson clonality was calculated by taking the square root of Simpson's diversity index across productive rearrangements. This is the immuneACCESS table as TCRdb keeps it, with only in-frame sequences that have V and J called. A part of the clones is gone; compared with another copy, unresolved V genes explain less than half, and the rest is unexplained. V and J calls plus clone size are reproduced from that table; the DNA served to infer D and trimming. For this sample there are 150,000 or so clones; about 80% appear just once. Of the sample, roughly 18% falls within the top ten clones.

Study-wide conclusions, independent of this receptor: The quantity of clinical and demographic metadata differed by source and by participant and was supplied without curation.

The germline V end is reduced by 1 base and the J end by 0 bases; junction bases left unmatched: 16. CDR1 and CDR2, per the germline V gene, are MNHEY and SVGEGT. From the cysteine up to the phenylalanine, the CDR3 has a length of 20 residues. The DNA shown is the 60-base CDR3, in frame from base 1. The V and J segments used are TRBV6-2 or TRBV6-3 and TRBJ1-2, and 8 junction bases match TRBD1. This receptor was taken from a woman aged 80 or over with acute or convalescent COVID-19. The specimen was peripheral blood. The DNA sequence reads TGTGCCAGCAGTTACTATACCAGAAGACAGGGGAATTCTACTAACTATGGCTACACCTTC. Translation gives CASSYYTRRQGNSTNYGYTF.